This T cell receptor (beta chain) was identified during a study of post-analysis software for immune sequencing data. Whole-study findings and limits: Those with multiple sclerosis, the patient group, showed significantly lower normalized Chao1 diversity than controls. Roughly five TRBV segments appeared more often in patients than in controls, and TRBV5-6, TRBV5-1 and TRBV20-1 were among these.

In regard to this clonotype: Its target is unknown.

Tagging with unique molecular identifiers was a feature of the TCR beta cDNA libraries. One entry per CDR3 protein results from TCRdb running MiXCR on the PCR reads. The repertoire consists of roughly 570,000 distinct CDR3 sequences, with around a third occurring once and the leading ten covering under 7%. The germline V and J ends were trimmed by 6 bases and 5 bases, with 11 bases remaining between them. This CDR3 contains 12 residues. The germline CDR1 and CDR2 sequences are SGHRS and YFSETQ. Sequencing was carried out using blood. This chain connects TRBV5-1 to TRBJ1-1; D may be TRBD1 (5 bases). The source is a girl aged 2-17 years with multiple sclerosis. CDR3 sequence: CASTGGGTEAFF. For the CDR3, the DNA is TGCGCCAGCACCGGGGGAGGAACTGAAGCTTTCTTT.